These 17 T cell receptor beta chains came from one sample sequenced in a study of T cell clonality in common variable immunodeficiency. The table came from immunoSEQ multiplex PCR; TCRdb's copy has only in-frame clones and leaves some out. The data show about 81,000 clones, with none appearing a single time. Sequenced input: peripheral blood mononuclear cells. These receptors all come from a person aged 18 to 75 in good health.

This clone was counted many times. The CDR3 goes on 3 residues after the read ends, and that part is filled in from the germline J gene. The genes are TRBV7-2 and TRBJ2-3; TRBD1 might be the D (6 bases). There are 15 residues in the CDR3. Germline V gene sequence: CDR1 SGHTA, CDR2 FQGNSA. The V end was cut by 2 bases, the J end by 2 bases, with 11 bases between. The sequenced part of the CDR3 DNA is TGTGCCAGCAGCTTAAACAGGGAAATCACAGATACG. Its translation is CASSLNREITDT. The full CDR3 protein is CASSLNREITDTQYF.

At least ten counts were recorded for this clone. The observed sequence ends 3 residues before the CDR3 terminus, with the missing tail filled in from the germline J gene. J is TRBJ2-7 and V is TRBV7-6; no clear D. The CDR3 covers 14 residues. V was cut by 4 bases and J by 0 bases, with 10 bases left in between. Germline CDR1 is SGHVS and CDR2 is FNYEAQ. The sequenced CDR3 bases are TGTGCCAGCAGCTCCCCCCCCGTCTCCTACGAG. It translates to CASSSPPVSYE. The CDR3 in full is CASSSPPVSYEQYF. The whole variable domain, filled in from reference TRBV7-6 and TRBJ2-7, reads GAGVSQSPRYKVTKRGQDVALRCDPISGHVSLYWYRQALGQGPEFLTYFNYEAQQDKSGLPNDRFSAERPEGSISTLTIQRTEQRDSAMYRCASSSPPVSYEQYFGPGTRLTVT.

In this sample, this clone is medium-sized. From the germline J gene comes the end of the CDR3, since the read stops 3 residues before it. This chain links TRBV5-1 with TRBJ2-6; D is perhaps TRBD1 (5 bases). The CDR3 consists of 16 residues. The germline V gene has CDR1 SGHRS and CDR2 YFSETQ. The V end lost 3 bases, the J end lost 0 bases, and 10 bases lay between the germline ends. The CDR3 sequence: CASSSTGYSGANVLTF. CDR3 bases read: TGCGCCAGCAGCTCAACAGGTTACTCTGGGGCCAACGTC.

This clone was counted a few times. The observed sequence ends 3 residues before the CDR3 terminus, with the missing tail filled in from the germline J gene. V and J are TRBV5-1 and TRBJ2-4; weak D call: TRBD2 (6 bases). This CDR3 is built from 11 residues. Germline CDR1 reads SGHRS; CDR2 reads YFSETQ. The CDR3 protein is CASSLSGIQYF. CDR3 DNA (partial): TGCGCCAGCAGCTTGAGCGGGATT.

This clone was observed at least ten times. The sequenced part of the CDR3 DNA is TGCAGTGCTATACTGGAGGGGAATGAG. Amino acid sequence: CSAILEGNE. The full CDR3 protein reads CSAILEGNEQFF. The chain has TRBV20-1 and TRBJ2-1; TRBD2 is a possible D gene (6 bases). Read data end 3 residues before the CDR3 end; the end is taken from the germline J gene. CDR1 and CDR2 (germline): DFQATT, SNEGSKA (reference sequence). The CDR3 has 12 amino acids. Trimming shortened V by 4 bases and J by 7 bases, and 11 bases separated the two germline ends.

Of note for this clone: A far larger clone is one base from this, pointing to a likely read error. The observed sequence ends 3 residues before the CDR3 terminus, with the missing tail filled in from the germline J gene. This sequence joins TRBV7-9 and TRBJ2-5; D remains unclear. Germline-derived CDR1 and CDR2 are SEHNR and FQNEAQ (reference sequence). This CDR3 is 11 amino acids long. The ends were cut back, 5 bases at V and 3 bases at J, with 4 bases in the middle. The CDR3 spells CASSREETQYF. Partial CDR3 DNA: TGTGCCAGCAGCCGGGAAGAGACC.

Concerning this clone itself: The sequence runs out 3 residues before the end of the CDR3; the remainder is reconstructed from the germline J gene. V gene TRBV11-3 combines with J gene TRBJ2-1, with TRBD2 identical over 11 bases. The CDR3 is 14 amino acids. Germline lookup yields CDR1 SGHNT and CDR2 YENEEA. V dropped 5 bases and J dropped 7; count of bases not matched to a gene: 4. The covered CDR3 bases are TGTGCCAGCAGCGGGACTAGCGGTAGTAATGAG. Translation: CASSGTSGSNE. In full, the CDR3 is CASSGTSGSNEQFF.

This clone came up many times. The junction departs from germline at one end; a sequencing error may be responsible. The read finishes 3 residues shy of the CDR3 end, and the germline J gene is used to complete it. This chain joins TRBV4-2 and TRBJ2-1; 7 positions agree with TRBD2. The germline gives CDR1 LGHNA, CDR2 YNFKEQ. The CDR3 is 15 amino acids. The sequenced CDR3 bases are TGCGCCAGCAGCCAACCTAGCGGACCTTACAATGAG. As protein: CASSQPSGPYNE. The complete CDR3 protein is CASSQPSGPYNEQFF.

Ten or more counts support this clone. The missing CDR3 end, 3 residues past where the read stops, is filled in from the germline J gene. V is TRBV20-1 and J is TRBJ1-1; no definite D call. Trimming left V 0 bases short and J 3 bases short, with 17 bases between. Germline V CDR1 and CDR2: DFQATT, SNEGSKA (reference sequence). The CDR3 loop spans 16 amino acids. The CDR3 sequence: CSARDRRRGADTEAFF. The DNA read from the CDR3 is TGCAGTGCTAGAGATCGGCGGCGGGGAGCCGACACTGAA.

This clone was seen at least ten times. The read finishes 3 residues shy of the CDR3 end, and the germline J gene is used to complete it. V usage is TRBV24-1 and J usage is TRBJ1-3; 8 bases are shared with TRBD1. The germline V gene has CDR1 KGHDR and CDR2 SFDVKD. This CDR3 region has 16 residues. V was clipped by 4 bases and J by 5 bases; unmatched bases: 9. Incomplete CDR3 DNA: TGTGCCACCAGTGAAGCTCCGGGACAGGAGAGAAACACC. It specifies CATSEAPGQERNT. The CDR3 as a whole reads CATSEAPGQERNTIYF.

This clone occurred a few times. The sequence runs out 3 residues before the end of the CDR3; the remainder is reconstructed from the germline J gene. The rearrangement joins TRBV25-1 to TRBJ1-4, with TRBD1 matching 8 bases. This CDR3 has 19 amino acids. With V trimmed by 5 bases and J by 0 bases, 14 bases remained unmatched. CDR1 is MGHDK, CDR2 SYGVNS, per germline. Incomplete CDR3 DNA: TGTGCCAGCAGTCCATGGGGCGGACAGGGAAGGCCAACTAATGAAAAA. It yields the protein CASSPWGGQGRPTNEK. From start to end, the CDR3 is CASSPWGGQGRPTNEKLFF.

This clone was detected ten times or more. The read ends 3 residues early relative to the CDR3; the germline J gene fills the gap. The chain couples TRBV27 to TRBJ2-7; perhaps TRBD2 as D (6 bases). Germline lookup yields CDR1 MNHEY and CDR2 SMNVEV (reference sequence). V lost 5 bases to trimming and J lost 1 base, with 12 bases between them. The CDR3 runs 14 residues. The CDR3 loop is CASSATSTSYEQYF. CDR3 bases read: TGTGCCAGCAGTGCGACTAGTACATCCTACGAG.

Comments on this clone: Read sequence stops 3 residues before the CDR3 end, and the germline J gene provides the missing end. The rearrangement uses TRBV7-9 and TRBJ1-1; D not resolved. The CDR3 runs 12 residues. Germline loops: CDR1 SEHNR, CDR2 FQNEAQ (reference sequence). The CDR3 bases that were read are TGTGCCAGCAGCTCAGCGGCCAGGGAA. Its translation is CASSSAARE. The CDR3 as a whole reads CASSSAAREAFF.

This clone was counted many times. The DNA ends 3 residues before the CDR3 does, and the rest of the CDR3 is filled in from the germline J gene. The gene calls are TRBV4-1 and TRBJ2-7, with TRBD2 as a possible D gene (6 bases). The V gene's germline CDR1 is MGHRA and CDR2 YSYEKL. The CDR3 runs to 14 residues. Trimming removed 2 bases from V and 4 bases from J, with 12 bases in between. The sequenced CDR3 bases are TGCGCCAGCAGCCAAATAGCGGACACGTACGAG. Amino acid sequence: CASSQIADTYE. The whole CDR3 sequence reads CASSQIADTYEQYF.

A note on this clone: The sequenced fragment ends 3 residues before the CDR3 boundary, so the rest is inferred from the germline J gene. V gene TRBV11-1 combines with J gene TRBJ2-3, with 9 bases fitting TRBD1. The CDR3 runs 14 residues. CDR1 is SGHAT and CDR2 is FQDESV in the germline V gene (reference sequence). The ends lost 2 bases at V and 5 bases at J; junction bases unmatched: 2. CDR3 sequence: CASSLTGGVDTQYF. CDR3 DNA, as far as it was read: TGTGCCAGCAGCTTAACAGGGGGCGTAGATACG.

This clone was counted ten times or more. The CDR3 extends 3 residues past the end of the read, so its final part is completed from the germline J gene. J is TRBJ2-2 and V is TRBV2; no firm D call. The germline V and J ends were trimmed by 7 bases and 0 bases, with 9 bases remaining between them. This CDR3 is 14 amino acids long. Germline CDR1 and CDR2: SNHLY and FYNNEI. CDR3 bases read: TGTGCCAGCACGGAACTAACGAACACCGGGGAG. This gives the protein CASTELTNTGE. From start to end, the CDR3 is CASTELTNTGELFF. The full variable domain, with the rest looked up from reference TRBV2 and TRBJ2-2, is EPEVTQTPSHQVTQMGQEVILRCVPISNHLYFYWYRQILGQKVEFLVSFYNNEISEKSEIFDDQFSVERPDGSNFTLKIRSTKLEDSAMYFCASTELTNTGELFFGEGSRLTVL.

This clone was seen repeatedly, ten times or more. The part of the CDR3 DNA that was read is TGTGCCAGCAAAAAGCTACAAGAGACC. Translating gives CASKKLQET. The CDR3 in its entirety is CASKKLQETQYF. V usage is TRBV6-2 or TRBV6-3 and J usage is TRBJ2-5; D gene ambiguous. The read falls 3 residues short of the CDR3 end, and the missing part is taken from the germline J gene. V was trimmed by 7 bases and J by 2 bases, leaving 8 bases between them. Germline V gene data show CDR1 as MNHEY and CDR2 as SVGEGT. The CDR3 has 12 amino acids.